Ten or more counts support the clone carrying this T cell receptor (beta chain). The record originates from a study of T cells in Graves' hyperthyroidism and ophthalmopathy. Absence of ophthalmopathy progression within 18 months defined stable Graves' hyperthyroidism. Uncontrolled infection, other autoimmune disease, pregnancy and lactation each barred patients from inclusion. The authors obtained PBMCs from more than 8 ml of fresh peripheral blood. The length of the CDR3 is 13 residues. Trimming cost V 1 base and J 9 bases, with 7 bases left between them. The V gene's germline CDR1 is LGHNA and CDR2 YNFKEQ. TCR beta CDR3 sequences were amplified from RNA transcripts. Carried out on the TCR CDR3, a first-round RT-PCR used the HTBI primer set. TCRdb reprocessed the multiplex PCR reads with MiXCR, giving one entry per CDR3 protein. This table holds 350,000 to 500,000 distinct CDR3 sequences, about an eighth found once.

Material for sequencing was blood. The clonotype was recovered from a young woman with Graves' hyperthyroidism. The chain combines TRBV4-2 with TRBJ1-6, with D possibly matching TRBD1 (5 bases). The CDR3 region has the DNA TGTGCCAGCAGCCAAGGGACAAGTTCACCCCTCCACTTT. Its protein product is CASSQGTSSPLHF.